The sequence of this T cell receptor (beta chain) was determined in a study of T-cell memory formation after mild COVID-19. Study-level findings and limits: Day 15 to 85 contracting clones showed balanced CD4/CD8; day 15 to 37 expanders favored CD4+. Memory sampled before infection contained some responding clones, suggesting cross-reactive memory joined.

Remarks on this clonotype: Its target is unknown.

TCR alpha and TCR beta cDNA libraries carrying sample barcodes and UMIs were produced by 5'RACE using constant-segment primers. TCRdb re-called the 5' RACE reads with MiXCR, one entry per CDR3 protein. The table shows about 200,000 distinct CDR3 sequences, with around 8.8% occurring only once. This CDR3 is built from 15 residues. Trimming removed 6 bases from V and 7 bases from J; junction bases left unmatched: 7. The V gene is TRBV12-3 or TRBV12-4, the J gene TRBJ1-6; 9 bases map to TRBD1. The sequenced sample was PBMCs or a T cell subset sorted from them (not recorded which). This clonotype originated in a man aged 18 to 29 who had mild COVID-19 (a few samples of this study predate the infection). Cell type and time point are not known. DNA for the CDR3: TGTGCCAGCAGCCCGAGGGACAGGGCCAATTCACCCCTCCACTTT. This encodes CASSPRDRANSPLHF.